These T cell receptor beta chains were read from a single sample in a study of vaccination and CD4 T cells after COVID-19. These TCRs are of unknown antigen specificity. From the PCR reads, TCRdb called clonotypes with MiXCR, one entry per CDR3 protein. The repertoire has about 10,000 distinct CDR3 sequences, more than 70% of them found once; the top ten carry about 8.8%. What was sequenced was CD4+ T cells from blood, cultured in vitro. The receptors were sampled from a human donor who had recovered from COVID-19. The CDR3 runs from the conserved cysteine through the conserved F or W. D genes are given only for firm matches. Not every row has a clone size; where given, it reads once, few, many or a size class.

CDR3aa: CASSASGGGSSYEQYF
CDR3nt: TGTGCCAGCAGCGCGTCTGGGGGCGGGAGCTCCTACGAGCAGTACTTC
j_gene: TRBJ2-7
d_gene: NA
abundance: NA
v_gene: TRBV7-9

CDR3aa: CASSLGVTLSRYTF
CDR3nt: TGTGCCAGCAGTTTAGGCGTCACCCTAAGTCGCTACACCTTC
j_gene: TRBJ1-2
d_gene: NA
abundance: NA
v_gene: TRBV28

CDR3aa: CSVTTGSEQYF
CDR3nt: TGCAGTGTCACGACAGGGAGCGAGCAGTACTTC
j_gene: TRBJ2-7
d_gene: TRBD1
abundance: NA
v_gene: TRBV20-1

CDR3aa: CAYRQGMNTEAFF
CDR3nt: TGTGCCTACCGCCAGGGAATGAACACTGAAGCTTTCTTT
j_gene: TRBJ1-1
d_gene: NA
abundance: NA
v_gene: TRBV28

CDR3aa: CSAPGRDRRNTGELFF
CDR3nt: TGCAGTGCCCCCGGCCGGGACAGGCGAAACACCGGGGAGCTGTTTTTT
j_gene: TRBJ2-2
d_gene: TRBD1
abundance: NA
v_gene: TRBV20-1

CDR3aa: CASRRTYYQPQHF
CDR3nt: TGTGCCAGCAGGAGGACATATTATCAGCCCCAGCATTTT
j_gene: TRBJ1-5
d_gene: NA
abundance: NA
v_gene: TRBV6-4

CDR3aa: CASSIDRTGGSGYTF
CDR3nt: TGTGCCAGTAGTATAGATCGTACAGGAGGTTCTGGCTACACCTTC
j_gene: TRBJ1-2
d_gene: NA
abundance: NA
v_gene: TRBV19

CDR3aa: CASSPGTGGYQPQHF
CDR3nt: TGTGCCAGCAGCCCCGGGACAGGAGGTTATCAGCCCCAGCATTTT
j_gene: TRBJ1-5
d_gene: TRBD1
abundance: few
v_gene: TRBV6-1

CDR3aa: CSAHSGGLDQPQHF
CDR3nt: TGCAGTGCTCACTCGGGGGGACTTGATCAGCCCCAGCATTTT
j_gene: TRBJ1-5
d_gene: NA
abundance: few
v_gene: TRBV20-1

CDR3aa: CASSTGQAGSNQPQHF
CDR3nt: TGTGCCAGCTCAACCGGACAGGCGGGGAGCAATCAGCCCCAGCATTTT
j_gene: TRBJ1-5
d_gene: TRBD1
abundance: NA
v_gene: TRBV18

CDR3aa: CSASGTSGRSSYEQYF
CDR3nt: TGCAGTGCTAGCGGGACTAGCGGGAGGTCATCCTACGAGCAGTACTTC
j_gene: TRBJ2-7
d_gene: TRBD2
abundance: NA
v_gene: TRBV20-1

CDR3aa: CSVDNYSGNTEAFF
CDR3nt: TGCAGCGTTGATAACTACTCGGGGAACACTGAAGCTTTCTTT
j_gene: TRBJ1-1
d_gene: NA
abundance: NA
v_gene: TRBV29-1

CDR3aa: CASSPDRSEQYF
CDR3nt: TGTGCCAGCAGCCCGGACAGGAGCGAGCAGTACTTC
j_gene: TRBJ2-7
d_gene: TRBD1
abundance: once
v_gene: TRBV7-2

CDR3aa: CASSEGGWARTLNTEAFF
CDR3nt: TGTGCCAGCAGTGAAGGAGGCTGGGCTCGGACGTTGAACACTGAAGCTTTCTTT
j_gene: TRBJ1-1
d_gene: NA
abundance: NA
v_gene: TRBV6-1

CDR3aa: CSAPSSGRTYEQYF
CDR3nt: TGCAGTGCTCCCTCTAGCGGGAGGACATACGAGCAGTACTTC
j_gene: TRBJ2-7
d_gene: TRBD2
abundance: NA
v_gene: TRBV20-1

CDR3aa: CASSSLGRGYTF
CDR3nt: TGTGCCAGCAGTTCTCTGGGCAGGGGCTACACCTTC
j_gene: TRBJ1-2
d_gene: NA
abundance: NA
v_gene: TRBV6-2/TRBV6-3

CDR3aa: CASSYSRDGVNIQYF
CDR3nt: TGTGCCAGCAGTTACTCGAGGGATGGGGTGAACATTCAGTACTTC
j_gene: TRBJ2-4
d_gene: NA
abundance: NA
v_gene: TRBV6-5

CDR3aa: CASSPGGGYTF
CDR3nt: TGTGCCAGCAGCCCAGGGGGCGGCTACACCTTC
j_gene: TRBJ1-2
d_gene: TRBD1
abundance: NA
v_gene: TRBV11-2

CDR3aa: CASSLKGQGANEQYF
CDR3nt: TGTGCCAGCAGCTTAAAGGGACAGGGGGCAAACGAGCAGTACTTC
j_gene: TRBJ2-7
d_gene: TRBD1
abundance: NA
v_gene: TRBV7-9

CDR3aa: CASSERGFGTEAFF
CDR3nt: TGTGCCAGCAGCGAGAGGGGTTTCGGCACTGAAGCTTTCTTT
j_gene: TRBJ1-1
d_gene: NA
abundance: once
v_gene: TRBV7-9

CDR3aa: CASSLGTVYSPLHF
CDR3nt: TGTGCCAGCAGCTTAGGGACAGTTTATTCACCCCTCCACTTT
j_gene: TRBJ1-6
d_gene: NA
abundance: NA
v_gene: TRBV7-2

CDR3aa: CATSDLTGVTGELFF
CDR3nt: TGTGCCACCAGTGACCTGACAGGGGTCACCGGGGAGCTGTTTTTT
j_gene: TRBJ2-2
d_gene: TRBD1
abundance: NA
v_gene: TRBV24-1

CDR3aa: CSARVLAGLNTGELFF
CDR3nt: TGCAGTGCTAGAGTACTAGCGGGTCTTAACACCGGGGAGCTGTTTTTT
j_gene: TRBJ2-2
d_gene: TRBD2
abundance: NA
v_gene: TRBV20-1

CDR3aa: CASNGGLSTDTQYF
CDR3nt: TGTGCCAGCAACGGCGGGCTTAGCACAGATACGCAGTATTTT
j_gene: TRBJ2-3
d_gene: NA
abundance: few
v_gene: TRBV9

CDR3aa: CASSSQTNQPQHF
CDR3nt: TGTGCCAGCAGTTCACAGACAAATCAGCCCCAGCATTTT
j_gene: TRBJ1-5
d_gene: NA
abundance: NA
v_gene: TRBV6-2/TRBV6-3

CDR3aa: CASSSHLAEETQYF
CDR3nt: TGCGCCAGCAGCTCCCACTTAGCGGAAGAGACCCAGTACTTC
j_gene: TRBJ2-5
d_gene: NA
abundance: NA
v_gene: TRBV5-1

CDR3aa: CSGDRFGGYTF
CDR3nt: TGCAGCGGAGACAGGTTCGGGGGCTACACCTTC
j_gene: TRBJ1-2
d_gene: NA
abundance: NA
v_gene: TRBV20-1

CDR3aa: CASSQGGAGGDEQYF
CDR3nt: TGTGCCAGCAGCCAAGGCGGGGCAGGGGGCGACGAGCAGTACTTC
j_gene: TRBJ2-7
d_gene: TRBD1
abundance: NA
v_gene: TRBV7-2

CDR3aa: CASSYERPLSYEQYF
CDR3nt: TGTGCCAGCAGTTACGAGAGGCCGCTCTCCTACGAGCAGTACTTC
j_gene: TRBJ2-7
d_gene: NA
abundance: NA
v_gene: TRBV6-5

CDR3aa: CASSSPEGGNTEAFF
CDR3nt: TGTGCCAGTAGTAGCCCGGAGGGGGGGAACACTGAGGCTTTCTTT
j_gene: TRBJ1-1
d_gene: NA
abundance: once
v_gene: TRBV19

CDR3aa: CASSTVGGRGEQYF
CDR3nt: TGTGCCAGCAGCACGGTGGGGGGAAGGGGCGAGCAGTACTTC
j_gene: TRBJ2-7
d_gene: NA
abundance: NA
v_gene: TRBV11-2

CDR3aa: CASRDSPSYNSPLHF
CDR3nt: TGTGCCAGCCGAGACAGCCCCTCCTATAATTCACCCCTCCACTTT
j_gene: TRBJ1-6
d_gene: NA
abundance: NA
v_gene: TRBV28